The T cell receptor (beta chain) under discussion was sequenced for a study of T-cell memory formation after mild COVID-19. This clonotype has ten or more counts. What it binds is not known. Study results and limitations: Later expanders leaned toward CD4+, whereas clones contracting from day 15 to 85 were balanced CD4/CD8. Contracting CD4+ clones lay largely in CM and EM, with CD8+ ones residing in EMRA.

TCRdb processed the 5' RACE reads anew with MiXCR; each CDR3 protein has one entry. The sample records approximately 150,000 distinct CDR3 sequences, 15% to 20% being singletons. Germline values: CDR1 KGHSH, CDR2 LQKENI. Trimming took 3 bases from V and 0 from J, leaving 18 bases between them. The CDR3 length is 17 residues. This chain joins TRBV18 and TRBJ2-7; possibly TRBD2 for D (5 bases). Sequenced sample: PBMCs or a T cell subset sorted from them (not recorded which). This receptor was taken from an adult woman who had mild COVID-19 (a few samples of this study predate the infection). Cell type and time point are not known. This CDR3 reads CASSPRLNGGISYEQYF. CDR3 sequence (DNA): TGTGCCAGCTCACCCCGCCTAAACGGAGGCATCTCCTACGAGCAGTACTTC.